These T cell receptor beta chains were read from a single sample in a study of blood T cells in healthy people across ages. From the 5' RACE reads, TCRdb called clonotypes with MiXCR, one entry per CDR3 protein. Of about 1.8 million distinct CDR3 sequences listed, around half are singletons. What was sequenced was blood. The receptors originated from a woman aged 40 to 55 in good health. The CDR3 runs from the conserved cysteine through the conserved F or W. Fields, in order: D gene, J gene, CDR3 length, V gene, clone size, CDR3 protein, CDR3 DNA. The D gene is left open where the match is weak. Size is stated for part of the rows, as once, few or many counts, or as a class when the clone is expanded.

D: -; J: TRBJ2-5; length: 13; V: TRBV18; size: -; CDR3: CASSPYVQETQYF; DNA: TGTGCCAGCTCACCCTACGTCCAAGAGACCCAGTACTTC
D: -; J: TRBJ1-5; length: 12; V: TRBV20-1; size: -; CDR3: CSTSRRNQPQHF; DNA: TGCAGTACTAGTAGGAGGAATCAGCCCCAGCATTTT
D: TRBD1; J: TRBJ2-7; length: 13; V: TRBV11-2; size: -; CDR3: CASSLGDRFEQYF; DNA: TGTGCCAGCAGCTTAGGGGACAGATTCGAGCAGTACTTC
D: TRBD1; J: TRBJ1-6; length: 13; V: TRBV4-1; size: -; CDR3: CASSRLQGTALHF; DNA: TGCGCCAGCAGCCGACTACAGGGGACGGCCCTCCACTTT
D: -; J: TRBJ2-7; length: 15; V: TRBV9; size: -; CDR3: CASSPSEGGYYEQYF; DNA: TGTGCCAGCAGCCCCTCGGAAGGGGGGTACTACGAGCAGTACTTC
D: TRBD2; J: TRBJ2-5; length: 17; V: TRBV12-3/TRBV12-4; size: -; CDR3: CASSFQQLAGGQETQYF; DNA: TGTGCCAGCAGTTTCCAACAGCTAGCGGGGGGTCAAGAGACCCAGTACTTC
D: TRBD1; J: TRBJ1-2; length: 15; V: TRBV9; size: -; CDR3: CASSVGTGSKNGYTF; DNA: TGTGCCAGCAGCGTTGGGACAGGGTCCAAAAATGGCTACACCTTC
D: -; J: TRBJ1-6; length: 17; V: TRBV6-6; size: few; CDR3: CASSYSGRASYNSPLHF; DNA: TGTGCCAGCAGTTACTCAGGCCGGGCCTCCTATAATTCACCCCTCCACTTT
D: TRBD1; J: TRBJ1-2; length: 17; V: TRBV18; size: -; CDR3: CASSPSPGLDRGFGYTF; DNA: TGTGCCAGCTCACCAAGTCCCGGCCTGGACAGGGGTTTTGGCTACACCTTC
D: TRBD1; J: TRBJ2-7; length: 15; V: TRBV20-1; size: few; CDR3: CSARDPRTGKYEQYF; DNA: TGCAGTGCTAGAGATCCGAGGACAGGGAAATACGAGCAGTACTTC
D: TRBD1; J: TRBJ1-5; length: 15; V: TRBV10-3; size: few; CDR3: CAISPGQGDNQPQHF; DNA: TGTGCCATCAGCCCGGGACAGGGAGACAATCAGCCCCAGCATTTT
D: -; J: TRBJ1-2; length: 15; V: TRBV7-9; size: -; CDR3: CASSLPGQRIYGYTF; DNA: TGTGCCAGCAGCTTACCCGGTCAGAGAATCTATGGCTACACCTTC
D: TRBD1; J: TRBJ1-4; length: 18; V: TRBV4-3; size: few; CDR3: CASSQDRPRGHYDEKLFF; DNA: TGCGCCAGCAGCCAAGATCGCCCCAGGGGGCATTACGATGAAAAACTGTTTTTT
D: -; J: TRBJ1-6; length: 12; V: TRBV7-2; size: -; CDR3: CGSWAENSPLHF; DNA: TGTGGCTCTTGGGCGGAAAATTCACCCCTCCACTTT
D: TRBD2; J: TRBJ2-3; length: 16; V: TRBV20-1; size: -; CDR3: CSARDRAGGQPDTQYF; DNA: TGCAGTGCTAGAGATCGAGCGGGGGGGCAGCCAGATACGCAGTATTTT
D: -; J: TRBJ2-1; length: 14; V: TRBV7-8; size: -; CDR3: CASSERSQVGEQFF; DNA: TGTGCCAGCAGCGAGCGTTCCCAGGTTGGTGAGCAGTTCTTC